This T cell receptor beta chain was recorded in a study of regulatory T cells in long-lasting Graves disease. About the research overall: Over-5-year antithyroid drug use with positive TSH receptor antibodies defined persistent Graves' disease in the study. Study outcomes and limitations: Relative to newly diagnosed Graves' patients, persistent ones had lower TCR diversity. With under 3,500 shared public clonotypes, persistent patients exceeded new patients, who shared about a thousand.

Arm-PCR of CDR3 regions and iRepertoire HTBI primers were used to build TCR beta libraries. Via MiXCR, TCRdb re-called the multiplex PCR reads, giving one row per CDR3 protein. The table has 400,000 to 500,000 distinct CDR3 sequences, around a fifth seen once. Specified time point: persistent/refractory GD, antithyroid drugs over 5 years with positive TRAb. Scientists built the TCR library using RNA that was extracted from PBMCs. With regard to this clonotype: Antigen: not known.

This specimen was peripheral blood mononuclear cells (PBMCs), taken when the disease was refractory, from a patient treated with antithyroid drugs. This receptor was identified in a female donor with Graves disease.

This CDR3 is CASANSGRAYEQYF. The CDR3 bases are TGCGCCAGCGCTAATAGCGGGAGGGCCTACGAGCAGTACTTC. The rearrangement links TRBV4-1 to TRBJ2-7, with 11 bases that match TRBD2. The CDR3 sequence is 14 residues long. V shed 8 bases and J 2 bases; nucleotides not matched to a gene: 5. Germline V gene sequence: CDR1 MGHRA, CDR2 YSYEKL.